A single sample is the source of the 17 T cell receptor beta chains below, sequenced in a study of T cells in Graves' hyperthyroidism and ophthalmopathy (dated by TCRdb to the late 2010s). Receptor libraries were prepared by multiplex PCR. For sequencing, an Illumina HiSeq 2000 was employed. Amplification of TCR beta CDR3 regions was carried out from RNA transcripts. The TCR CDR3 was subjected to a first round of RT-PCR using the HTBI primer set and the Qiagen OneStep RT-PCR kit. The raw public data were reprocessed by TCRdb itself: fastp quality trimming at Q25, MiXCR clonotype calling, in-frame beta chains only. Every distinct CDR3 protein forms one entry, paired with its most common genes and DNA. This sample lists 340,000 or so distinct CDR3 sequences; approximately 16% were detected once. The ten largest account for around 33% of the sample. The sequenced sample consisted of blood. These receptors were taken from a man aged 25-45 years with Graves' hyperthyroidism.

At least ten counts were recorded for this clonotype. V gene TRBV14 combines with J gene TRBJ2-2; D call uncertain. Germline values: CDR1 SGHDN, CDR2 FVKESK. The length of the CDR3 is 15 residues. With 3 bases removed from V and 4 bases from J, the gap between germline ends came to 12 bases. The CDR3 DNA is TGTGCCAGCAGCCATGGCTCATGGTTCACCGGGGAGCTGTTTTTT. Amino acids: CASSHGSWFTGELFF.

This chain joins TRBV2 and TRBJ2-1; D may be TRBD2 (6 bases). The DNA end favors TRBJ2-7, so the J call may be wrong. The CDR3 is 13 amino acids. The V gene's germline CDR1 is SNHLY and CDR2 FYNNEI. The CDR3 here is CASTAGPYNEQYF. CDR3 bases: TGTGCCAGCACAGCGGGCCCTTACAATGAGCAGTACTTC.

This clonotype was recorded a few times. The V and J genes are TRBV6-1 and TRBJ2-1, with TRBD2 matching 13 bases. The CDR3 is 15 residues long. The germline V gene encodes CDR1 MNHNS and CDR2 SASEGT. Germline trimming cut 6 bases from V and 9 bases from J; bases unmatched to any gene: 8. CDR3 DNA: TGTGCCAGCAGCCCCCCGGGACTAGCGGGACCTGAGCAGTTCTTC. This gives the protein CASSPPGLAGPEQFF.

Here the CDR3 DNA reads TGCGCCAGCAGCCGCGGACAGGATCAGTACAATGAGCAGTTCTTC. Translated, it gives CASSRGQDQYNEQFF. The chain employs TRBV4-1 and TRBJ2-1, with 7 bases fitting TRBD1. The germline CDR1 and CDR2 sequences are MGHRA and YSYEKL. The CDR3 spans 15 residues. With V trimmed by 4 bases and J by 4 bases, 7 bases remained unmatched.

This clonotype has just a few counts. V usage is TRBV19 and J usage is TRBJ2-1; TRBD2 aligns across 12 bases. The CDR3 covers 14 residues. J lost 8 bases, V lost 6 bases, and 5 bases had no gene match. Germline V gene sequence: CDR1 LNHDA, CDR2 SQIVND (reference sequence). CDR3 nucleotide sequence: TGTGCCAGTAGGCCTAGCGGGAGGGCCTATGAGCAGTTCTTC. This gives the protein CASRPSGRAYEQFF.

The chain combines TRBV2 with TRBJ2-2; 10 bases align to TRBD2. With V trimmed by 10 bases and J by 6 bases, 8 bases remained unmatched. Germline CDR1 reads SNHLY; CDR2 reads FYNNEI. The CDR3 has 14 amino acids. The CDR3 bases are TGTGCCACCAGGCATCTAGCGGGAGCCGGGGAGCTGTTTTTT. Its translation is CATRHLAGAGELFF.

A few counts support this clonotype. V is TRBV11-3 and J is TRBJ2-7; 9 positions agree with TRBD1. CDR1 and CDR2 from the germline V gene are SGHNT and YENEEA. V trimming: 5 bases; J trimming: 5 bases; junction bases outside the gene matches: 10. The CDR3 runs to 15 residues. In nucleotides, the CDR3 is TGTGCCAGCAGCCCCAGGACAGGGGTTATCCACGAGCAGTACTTC. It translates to CASSPRTGVIHEQYF.

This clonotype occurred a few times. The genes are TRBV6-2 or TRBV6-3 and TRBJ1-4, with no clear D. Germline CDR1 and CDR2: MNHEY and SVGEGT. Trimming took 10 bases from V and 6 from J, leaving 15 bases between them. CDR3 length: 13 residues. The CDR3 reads CATRSLLDEKLFF. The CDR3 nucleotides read TGTGCCACCCGGAGCCTCTTGGATGAAAAACTGTTTTTT.

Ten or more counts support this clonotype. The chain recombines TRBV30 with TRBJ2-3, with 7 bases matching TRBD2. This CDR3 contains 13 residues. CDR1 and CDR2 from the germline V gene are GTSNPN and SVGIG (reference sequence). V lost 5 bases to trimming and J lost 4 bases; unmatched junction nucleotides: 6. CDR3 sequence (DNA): TGTGCCTGGGAGGGCGGGAGTTCAGATACGCAGTATTTT. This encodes CAWEGGSSDTQYF.

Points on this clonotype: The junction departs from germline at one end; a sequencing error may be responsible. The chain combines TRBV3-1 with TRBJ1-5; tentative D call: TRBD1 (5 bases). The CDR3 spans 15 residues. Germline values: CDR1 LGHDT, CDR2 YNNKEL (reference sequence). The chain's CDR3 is CASSQEAGLNQPLHF. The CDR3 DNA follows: TGTGCCAGCAGCCAAGAGGCGGGACTCAATCAGCCCCTGCATTTT.

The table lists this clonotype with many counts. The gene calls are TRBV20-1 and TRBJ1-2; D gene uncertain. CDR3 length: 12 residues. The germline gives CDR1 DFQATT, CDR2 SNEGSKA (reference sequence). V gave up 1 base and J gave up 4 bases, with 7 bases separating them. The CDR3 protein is CSARVQFYGYTF. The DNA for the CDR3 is TGCAGTGCTAGAGTGCAATTCTATGGCTACACCTTC.

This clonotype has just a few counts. CDR3 nucleotides: TGTGCCAGCAGCGTAGGCAGTAGCAATCAGCCCCAGCATTTT. Amino acid sequence: CASSVGSSNQPQHF. The chain joins TRBV9 to TRBJ1-5; no clear D gene. V was shortened by 0 bases and J by 0 bases, with 4 bases between the two germline ends. Germline V CDR1 and CDR2: SGDLS, YYNGEE. This CDR3 spans 14 amino acids.

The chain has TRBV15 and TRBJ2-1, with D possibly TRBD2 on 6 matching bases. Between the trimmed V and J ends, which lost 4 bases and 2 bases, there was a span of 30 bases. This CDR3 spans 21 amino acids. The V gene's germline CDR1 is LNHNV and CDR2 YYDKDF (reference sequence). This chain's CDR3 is CATSTPNRDLLIRSTYNEQFF. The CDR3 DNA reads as TGTGCCACCAGCACACCAAACCGGGACTTACTGATCCGATCAACCTACAATGAGCAGTTCTTC. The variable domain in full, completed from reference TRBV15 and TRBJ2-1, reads DAMVIQNPRYQVTQFGKPVTLSCSQTLNHNVMYWYQQKSSQAPKLLFHYYDKDFNNEADTPDNFQSRRPNTSFCFLDIRSPGLGDTAMYLCATSTPNRDLLIRSTYNEQFFGPGTRLTVL.

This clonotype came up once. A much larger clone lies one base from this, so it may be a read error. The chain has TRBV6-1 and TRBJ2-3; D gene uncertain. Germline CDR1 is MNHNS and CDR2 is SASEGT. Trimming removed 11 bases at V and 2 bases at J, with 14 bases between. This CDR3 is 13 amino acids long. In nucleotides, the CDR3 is TGTGCCGCCGTGACGGCCTCCACAGATACGCAGTATTTT. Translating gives CAAVTASTDTQYF.

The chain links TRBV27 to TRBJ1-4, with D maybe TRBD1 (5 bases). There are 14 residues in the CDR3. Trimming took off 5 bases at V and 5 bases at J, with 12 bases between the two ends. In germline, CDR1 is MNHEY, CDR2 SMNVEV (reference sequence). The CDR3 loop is CASSPTRGNEKLFF. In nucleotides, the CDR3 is TGTGCCAGCAGTCCCACTCGGGGGAATGAAAAACTGTTTTTT. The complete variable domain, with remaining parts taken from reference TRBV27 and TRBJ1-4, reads EAQVTQNPRYLITVTGKKLTVTCSQNMNHEYMSWYRQDPGLGLRQIYYSMNVEVTDKGDVPEGYKVSRKEKRNFPLILESPSPNQTSLYFCASSPTRGNEKLFFGSGTQLSVL.

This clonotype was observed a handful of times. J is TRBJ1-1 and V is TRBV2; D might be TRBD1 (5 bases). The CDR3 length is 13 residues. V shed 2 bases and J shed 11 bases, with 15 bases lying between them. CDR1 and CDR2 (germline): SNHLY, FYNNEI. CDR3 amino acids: CASSEQEGSVAFF. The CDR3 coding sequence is TGTGCCAGCAGTGAACAGGAGGGGTCCGTGGCTTTCTTT.

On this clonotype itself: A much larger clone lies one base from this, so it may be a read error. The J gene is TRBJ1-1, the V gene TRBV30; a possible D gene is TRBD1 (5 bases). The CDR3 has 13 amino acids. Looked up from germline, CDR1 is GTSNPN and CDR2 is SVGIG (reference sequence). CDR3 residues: CVWGGVPFTEAFF. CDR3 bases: TGTGTCTGGGGGGGGGTGCCGTTCACTGAAGCTTTCTTT.